This passage covers 17 T cell receptor beta chains from one sample sequenced in a study of OX40 agonist ivuxolimab in advanced cancers. TCRdb's copy holds only in-frame clones and misses some; the assay was immunoSEQ multiplex PCR. Found here are about 60,000 clones, around 83% of them singletons; the top ten hold approximately 0.75%. Material: CD4+ or CD8+ T cells sorted from blood, obtained in a trial of the OX40 agonist ivuxolimab. The receptor source for this set is an adult with an advanced solid tumor such as melanoma, head and neck, liver or kidney cancer.

The chain recombines TRBV5-6 with TRBJ2-7; D not resolved. Germline V gene sequence: CDR1 SGHDT, CDR2 YYEEEE. V lost 5 bases to trimming and J lost 2 bases, with 14 bases between them. This CDR3 is built from 14 residues. The CDR3 DNA is TGTGCCAGCAGTCCCTTGGGCCCGACCTACGAGCAGTACTTC. Encoded protein: CASSPLGPTYEQYF.

The genes are TRBV18 and TRBJ1-4; no definite D call. Germline lookup yields CDR1 KGHSH and CDR2 LQKENI. This CDR3 is 13 amino acids long. The V gene lost 1 base and the J gene lost 15 bases, with 15 bases spanning the gap. The CDR3: CASSPQQKQLMFF. The CDR3 DNA is TGTGCCAGCTCACCACAACAGAAACAGCTGATGTTTTTT.

The genes are TRBV5-4 and TRBJ1-1; D remains ambiguous. Germline loops: CDR1 SGHNT, CDR2 YYREEE (reference sequence). The V gene lost 2 bases and the J gene lost 1 base, with 6 bases spanning the gap. This CDR3 contains 13 residues. The CDR3 loop is CASSFSGNTEAFF. CDR3 in DNA: TGTGCCAGCAGCTTTTCCGGGAACACTGAAGCTTTCTTT. Combining the CDR3 with reference TRBV5-4 and TRBJ1-1 gives the whole variable domain ETGVTQSPTHLIKTRGQQVTLRCSSQSGHNTVSWYQQALGQGPQFIFQYYREEENGRGNFPPRFSGLQFPNYSSELNVNALELDDSALYLCASSFSGNTEAFFGQGTRLTVV.

The chain links TRBV19 to TRBJ2-6; perhaps TRBD1 as D (6 bases). The ends were cut back, 7 bases at V and 1 base at J, with 14 bases in the middle. This CDR3 contains 16 residues. Per germline, CDR1 LNHDA and CDR2 SQIVND (reference sequence). DNA for the CDR3: TGTGCCAGTAAACAGGGCGACAGTTCTGGGGCCAACGTCCTGACTTTC. Protein: CASKQGDSSGANVLTF.

The rearrangement uses TRBV6-5 and TRBJ2-7; 8 bases agree with TRBD2. CDR1 and CDR2 (germline): MNHEY, SVGAGI. The CDR3 totals 15 residues. J gave up 0 bases and V 10 bases, and 11 bases lay outside the gene matches. In DNA form, the CDR3 reads TGTGCCACCTACCCCGGGACTAGTTTCTCCTACGAGCAGTACTTC. Protein sequence: CATYPGTSFSYEQYF.

The chain is built from TRBV10-3 and TRBJ2-1, with D perhaps TRBD2 (6 bases). V was cut by 4 bases and J by 7 bases, with 8 bases left in between. The CDR3 has 12 amino acids. Germline V lookup: CDR1 ENHRY, CDR2 SYGVKD. The CDR3 DNA follows: TGTGCCATCAGTGGAGGAGGGAATGAGCAGTTCTTC. Its translation is CAISGGGNEQFF.

This sequence joins TRBV2 and TRBJ2-3; 7 bases fit TRBD1. CDR3 length: 15 amino acids. Germline loops: CDR1 SNHLY, CDR2 FYNNEI. After removal of 6 bases from V and 3 bases from J, the junction contained 9 bases not matched to a gene. The CDR3 region has the DNA TGTGCCAGCAGGAAACAGGGGCATGTAACAGATACGCAGTATTTT. Its protein product is CASRKQGHVTDTQYF.

This rearrangement joins TRBV27 to TRBJ2-1; TRBD1 matches at 8 bases. This CDR3 comprises 14 residues. J was trimmed by 10 bases and V by 5 bases; bases with no gene match: 10. Per the germline V gene, CDR1 is MNHEY and CDR2 is SMNVEV (reference sequence). DNA of the CDR3: TGTGCCAGCAGTCTTCCGGGACAGGAAATGGAGCAGTTCTTC. The encoded protein is CASSLPGQEMEQFF.

The rearrangement uses TRBV7-6 and TRBJ1-1; TRBD1 matches at 7 bases. Germline V gene lookup returns CDR1 SGHVS and CDR2 FNYEAQ. The CDR3 length is 13 residues. V was pared by 5 bases and J by 1 base, with 1 base of the junction left unmatched. The CDR3 nucleotides read TGTGCCAGCAGCCCAGGGGGGAACACTGAAGCTTTCTTT. It encodes CASSPGGNTEAFF.

The chain joins TRBV6-1 to TRBJ2-3; D remains ambiguous. Per germline, CDR1 MNHNS and CDR2 SASEGT. This CDR3 region has 15 residues. V was trimmed by 1 base and J by 3 bases, leaving 11 bases between them. The DNA for the CDR3 is TGTGCCAGCAGTGAAGTCGGGTTCCCAACAGATACGCAGTATTTT. Its protein is CASSEVGFPTDTQYF.

This chain joins TRBV7-9 and TRBJ1-4; D ambiguous. Per the germline V gene, CDR1 is SEHNR and CDR2 is FQNEAQ (reference sequence). The length of the CDR3 is 14 residues. Trimming shortened V by 2 bases and J by 7 bases, and 11 bases separated the two germline ends. CDR3 region: CASSLSSVSEKLFF. The DNA of the CDR3 is TGTGCCAGCAGCTTATCCTCGGTTAGTGAAAAACTGTTTTTT.

J is TRBJ1-2 and V is TRBV6-6; 10 bases match TRBD1. This CDR3 has 16 amino acids. Germline values: CDR1 MNHNY, CDR2 SVGAGI (reference sequence). V lost 5 bases, J lost 2 bases, and 8 bases stayed unmatched. The CDR3 DNA sequence: TGTGCCAGCAGTAGCGGGACAGGGGTTCCCAACTATGGCTACACCTTC. It specifies CASSSGTGVPNYGYTF.

The rearrangement joins TRBV19 to TRBJ1-5, with 9 nucleotides matching TRBD1. The junction had 14 bases not matched to a gene; V was cut back by 5 bases and J by 9 bases. Germline V gene sequence: CDR1 LNHDA, CDR2 SQIVND (reference sequence). This CDR3 contains 16 residues. Here the CDR3 reads CASSGPRDRALGPQHF. CDR3 DNA sequence: TGTGCCAGTAGTGGGCCCCGGGACAGGGCCTTGGGGCCCCAGCATTTT.

This chain links TRBV11-2 with TRBJ2-1, with unresolved D. Deletions cut 1 base from V and 0 bases from J, with 7 bases between. CDR1 and CDR2 (germline): SGHAT, FQNNGV. The CDR3 consists of 15 residues. CDR3 in DNA: TGTGCCAGCAGCTTAGGCAGGAGCTCCTACAATGAGCAGTTCTTC. Its protein product is CASSLGRSSYNEQFF.

The chain employs TRBV19 and TRBJ2-7, with 8 bases that match TRBD2. The ends lost 5 bases at V and 1 base at J; junction bases unmatched: 7. The CDR3 has 15 amino acids. The germline gives CDR1 LNHDA, CDR2 SQIVND (reference sequence). CDR3 loop: CASSLGGGASYEQYF. CDR3 nucleotide sequence: TGTGCCAGTAGTCTCGGGGGGGGAGCTTCCTACGAGCAGTACTTC.

The chain joins TRBV10-3 to TRBJ2-7; maybe TRBD1 (6 bases). CDR1 ENHRY and CDR2 SYGVKD come from the germline V gene. The CDR3 is made up of 12 amino acids. Trimming shortened V by 5 bases and J by 2 bases, and 7 bases separated the two germline ends. The CDR3 loop reads CAISRDTYEQYF. The DNA of the CDR3 is TGTGCCATCAGTCGGGACACCTACGAGCAGTACTTC.

The chain combines TRBV5-1 with TRBJ2-7, with D perhaps matching TRBD1 (6 bases). V lost 0 bases and J 6 bases, leaving 19 bases between the germline ends. The CDR3 runs 16 residues. Germline V gives CDR1 SGHRS, CDR2 YFSETQ. Here the CDR3 reads CASSLAIGRGVGEQYF. The CDR3 DNA follows: TGCGCCAGCAGCTTGGCCATCGGCAGGGGAGTCGGCGAGCAGTACTTC.